The 23 T cell receptor beta chains reported below all come from one sample, sequenced in a study of T-cell memory formation after mild COVID-19. MiXCR, applied by TCRdb to the 5' RACE reads, yields one record per CDR3 protein. Counted here are about 470,000 distinct CDR3 sequences, around a sixth occurring once; the ten biggest clones make up approximately 13%. Sequencing used PBMCs or a T cell subset sorted from them (not recorded which). These receptors were collected from an adult woman who had mild COVID-19 (a few samples of this study predate the infection). Cell type and time point are not known.

V usage is TRBV28 and J usage is TRBJ2-5, with 9 bases identical to TRBD1. V lost 7 bases, J lost 4 bases, and 10 bases stayed unmatched. Germline CDR1 reads MDHEN; CDR2 reads SYDVKM. The CDR3 is 15 residues long. The CDR3 reads CASKGQGRGLETQYF. The CDR3 region has the DNA TGTGCCAGCAAGGGACAGGGCCGGGGGCTAGAGACCCAGTACTTC.

This clonotype occurred many times. The genes are TRBV3-1 and TRBJ2-7; D tentatively reads TRBD1 or TRBD2 (5 bases each). Per germline, CDR1 LGHDT and CDR2 YNNKEL (reference sequence). V lost 1 base and J 4 bases, leaving 5 bases between the germline ends. The CDR3 runs 12 residues. CDR3 sequence: CASSQGGYEQYF. Here the CDR3 DNA reads TGTGCCAGCAGCCAAGGGGGGTACGAGCAGTACTTC.

The chain uses TRBV5-1 and TRBJ1-1; 12 bases line up with TRBD1. Germline values: CDR1 SGHRS, CDR2 YFSETQ. The CDR3 runs 18 residues. J lost 2 bases, V lost 4 bases, and 12 bases had no gene match. The CDR3 nucleotides read TGCGCCAGCAGCCCGGGGTCGGGACAGGGGGCTTTAAACACTGAAGCTTTCTTT. This translates into CASSPGSGQGALNTEAFF.

A few counts support this clonotype. The chain is built from TRBV12-3 or TRBV12-4 and TRBJ1-5; no firm D call. Trimming removed 5 bases from V and 7 bases from J, with 9 bases in between. The CDR3 covers 12 residues. The CDR3 loop is CASSEGLQPQHF. The DNA of the CDR3 is TGTGCCAGCAGTGAGGGATTGCAGCCCCAGCATTTT.

This clonotype was seen only a few times. V gene TRBV18 combines with J gene TRBJ1-4; D possibly corresponds to TRBD1 (5 bases). The V gene lost 8 bases and the J gene lost 8 bases, with 21 bases spanning the gap. The CDR3 covers 15 residues. From germline, CDR1 is KGHSH and CDR2 LQKENI. The CDR3 loop reads CASAGPTWGYEKLFF. DNA for the CDR3: TGTGCCAGCGCGGGACCAACTTGGGGGTACGAAAAACTGTTTTTT.

This clonotype was picked up many times. This rearrangement joins TRBV20-1 to TRBJ1-2, with 9 bases aligning to TRBD1. The germline V gene has CDR1 DFQATT and CDR2 SNEGSKA (reference sequence). Trimming cost V 3 bases and J 6 bases; bases outside gene matches: 8. This CDR3 region has 14 residues. The CDR3 sequence is CSASKDRGPDGYTF. In DNA form, the CDR3 reads TGCAGTGCTAGCAAGGACAGGGGCCCGGATGGCTACACCTTC.

The chain combines TRBV20-1 with TRBJ2-5; a possible D gene is TRBD2 (7 bases). This CDR3 contains 16 residues. The V and J ends lost 0 bases and 5 bases respectively, with 19 bases between them. Germline CDR1 and CDR2: DFQATT and SNEGSKA (reference sequence). CDR3 nucleotides: TGCAGTGCTAGAGACCCGTACGGGGGGCCCCGGGAGACCCAGTACTTC. It yields the protein CSARDPYGGPRETQYF.

This clonotype was observed a handful of times. J is TRBJ2-3 and V is TRBV7-8, with 7 bases aligning to TRBD1. Germline V CDR1 and CDR2: SGHVS, FQNEAQ. V trimming: 3 bases; J trimming: 1 base; junction bases outside the gene matches: 7. The CDR3 has 16 residues. This CDR3 is CASSFTLGTGTDTQYF. The CDR3 nucleotides are TGTGCCAGCAGCTTCACCCTCGGGACAGGCACAGATACGCAGTATTTT. Looking up the rest from reference TRBV7-8 and TRBJ2-3 gives the full variable domain: GAGVSQSPRYKVAKRGQDVALRCDPISGHVSLFWYQQALGQGPEFLTYFQNEAQLDKSGLPSDRFFAERPEGSVSTLKIQRTQQEDSAVYLCASSFTLGTGTDTQYFGPGTRLTVL.

The rearrangement joins TRBV12-3 or TRBV12-4 to TRBJ2-3; 7 nucleotides agree with TRBD2. CDR3 size: 15 residues. V gave up 5 bases and J gave up 4 bases; unmatched junction bases: 9. The CDR3 DNA follows: TGTGCCAGCAGTCCCCGGACTAGTGGCGCAGATACGCAGTATTTT. This translates into CASSPRTSGADTQYF.

The genes are TRBV6-2 or TRBV6-3 and TRBJ2-2; 8 nucleotides align to TRBD2. Germline CDR1 and CDR2: MNHEY and SVGEGT. CDR3 length equals 13 residues. Trimming removed 7 bases from V and 5 bases from J; junction bases left unmatched: 3. The CDR3 region has the DNA TGTGCCAGCACAGCGGGAGAGACCGGGGAGCTGTTTTTT. It codes for CASTAGETGELFF.

This clonotype occurred a few times. The chain joins TRBV6-5 to TRBJ2-1; 8 nucleotides match TRBD1. J gave up 0 bases and V 0 bases, and 1 base lay outside the gene matches. The CDR3 contains 16 residues. Germline CDR1 MNHEY, CDR2 SVGAGI. The CDR3 bases are TGTGCCAGCAGTTACTCGACAGGGGACTCCTACAATGAGCAGTTCTTC. Its protein is CASSYSTGDSYNEQFF.

This clonotype was seen a handful of times. This chain uses TRBV14 with TRBJ2-7; TRBD1 matches at 12 bases. Germline V gives CDR1 SGHDN, CDR2 FVKESK. The ends lost 1 base at V and 12 bases at J; junction bases unmatched: 13. The length of the CDR3 is 16 residues. The CDR3 bases are TGTGCCAGCAGCCAAGGACTCGGGACAGGGGGCAGTCAGGCGTACTTC. As protein: CASSQGLGTGGSQAYF.

The table lists this clonotype with a few counts. The DNA of the CDR3 is TGTGCCAGCAGCTTATTCCGAGCAAACTACGAGCAGTACTTC. Encoded protein: CASSLFRANYEQYF. The chain recombines TRBV7-2 with TRBJ2-7; D unclear. Trimming cost V 2 bases and J 3 bases, with 11 bases left between them. The germline gives CDR1 SGHTA, CDR2 FQGNSA. The CDR3 loop spans 14 amino acids.

Only a few counts were recorded for this clonotype. The gene calls are TRBV4-1 and TRBJ2-5; D not certain. Trimming pared 0 bases from V and 13 bases from J, leaving 12 bases between. CDR3 size: 12 residues. Germline V gene sequence: CDR1 MGHRA, CDR2 YSYEKL. The CDR3 DNA reads as TGCGCCAGCAGCCAAGAATCTGGGCCTCGGTACTTC. Its protein is CASSQESGPRYF.

In its sample, this clonotype was seen a few times. V gene TRBV5-4 combines with J gene TRBJ2-3; perhaps TRBD1 as D (6 bases). There are 17 residues in the CDR3. Germline V gene data show CDR1 as SGHNT and CDR2 as YYREEE (reference sequence). Trimming stripped 3 bases from V and 0 bases from J, with 17 bases between. CDR3 amino acids: CASSSDPTGRSTDTQYF. In nucleotides, the CDR3 is TGTGCCAGCAGCTCGGACCCCACAGGGCGCAGCACAGATACGCAGTATTTT.

The chain links TRBV12-3 or TRBV12-4 to TRBJ2-5; TRBD1 matches at 8 bases. Unmatched junction bases numbered 9, after V lost 4 bases and J lost 5 bases. CDR3 length: 15 amino acids. CDR3 coding DNA: TGTGCCAGCAGTTCGGTCTCAGGGGGCAGGGAGACCCAGTACTTC. Amino acids: CASSSVSGGRETQYF.

This chain connects TRBV19 to TRBJ1-5, with a possible D match to TRBD1 (6 bases). The CDR3 runs to 15 residues. V lost 1 base and J 1 base, leaving 8 bases between the germline ends. CDR1 and CDR2 from the germline V gene are LNHDA and SQIVND (reference sequence). In nucleotides, the CDR3 is TGTGCCAGTAGTATAGGGACAGTCAGCAATCAGCCCCAGCATTTT. Amino acids: CASSIGTVSNQPQHF.

The chain's CDR3 is CASSYPRGADTGELFF. The CDR3 DNA is TGTGCCAGCAGCTACCCGCGGGGGGCAGACACCGGGGAGCTGTTTTTT. J is TRBJ2-2 and V is TRBV7-9; 8 bases agree with TRBD2. CDR1 SEHNR and CDR2 FQNEAQ come from the germline V gene (reference sequence). The CDR3 covers 16 residues. V trimming: 4 bases; J trimming: 3 bases; junction bases outside the gene matches: 7.

This clonotype has just a few counts. V is TRBV27 and J is TRBJ1-2; unclear D gene. The CDR3 has 16 residues. Germline V gene lookup returns CDR1 MNHEY and CDR2 SMNVEV (reference sequence). The V gene lost 5 bases and the J gene lost 1 base, with 17 bases spanning the gap. The CDR3: CASSPTGAPLNYGYTF. CDR3 sequence (DNA): TGTGCCAGCAGTCCCACGGGCGCTCCTCTTAACTATGGCTACACCTTC.

The chain recombines TRBV18 with TRBJ2-7; TRBD1 aligns across 11 bases. CDR1 KGHSH and CDR2 LQKENI come from the germline V gene. The CDR3 spans 15 residues. With 3 bases clipped from V and 10 bases from J, the junction kept 11 bases outside the gene matches. The CDR3 nucleotides are TGTGCCAGCTCACCTAAGACCGGACAGGGGGCCCTTCAGTACTTC. Encoded protein: CASSPKTGQGALQYF.

This sequence joins TRBV6-5 and TRBJ2-2, with 9 bases fitting TRBD2. CDR1 is MNHEY and CDR2 is SVGAGI in the germline V gene. The J segment lost 1 base and the V segment lost 4 bases, leaving 4 bases of the junction unmatched. The CDR3 covers 16 residues. CDR3: CASSSTSGLNTGELFF. The CDR3 nucleotides read TGTGCCAGCAGTTCCACTAGCGGGTTGAACACCGGGGAGCTGTTTTTT.

This clonotype was seen a handful of times. V and J are TRBV7-9 and TRBJ2-7; perhaps TRBD2 as D (6 bases). V lost 3 bases and J 12 bases, leaving 15 bases between the germline ends. The CDR3 has 12 amino acids. Germline V gene sequence: CDR1 SEHNR, CDR2 FQNEAQ (reference sequence). The CDR3 nucleotides are TGTGCCAGCAGCTTGGAGGAGGGCAGAGCGTACTTC. Its translation is CASSLEEGRAYF.

The chain couples TRBV5-1 to TRBJ2-6, with 12 positions matching TRBD1. Trimming at V came to 0 bases and at J to 4 bases, leaving 5 bases not matched to a gene. The CDR3 length is 18 residues. Germline values: CDR1 SGHRS, CDR2 YFSETQ. The CDR3, as DNA: TGCGCCAGCAGCTTGGAGGGACAGGGGGCGTTAGGGGCCAACGTCCTGACTTTC. This translates into CASSLEGQGALGANVLTF.